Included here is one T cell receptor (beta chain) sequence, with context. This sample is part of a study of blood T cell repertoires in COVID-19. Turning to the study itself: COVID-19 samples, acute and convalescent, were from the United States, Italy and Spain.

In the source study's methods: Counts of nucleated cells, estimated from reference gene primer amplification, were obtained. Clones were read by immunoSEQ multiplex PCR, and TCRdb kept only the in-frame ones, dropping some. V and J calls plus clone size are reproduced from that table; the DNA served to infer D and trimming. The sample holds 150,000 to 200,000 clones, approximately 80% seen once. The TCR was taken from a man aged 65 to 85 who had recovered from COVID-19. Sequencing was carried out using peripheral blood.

CDR3 sequence (DNA): TGCGCCAGCAGCGAGGGGACAGCCGGGTATGGCTACACCTTC. Amino acid sequence: CASSEGTAGYGYTF. This sequence joins TRBV5-1 and TRBJ1-2, with 7 bases aligning to TRBD1. There are 14 residues in the CDR3. V shed 4 bases and J 5 bases; nucleotides not matched to a gene: 8. Looked up from germline, CDR1 is SGHRS and CDR2 is YFSETQ.